Listed below are T cell receptor beta chains from one sample, sequenced in a study of cytomegalovirus exposure and HLA in healthy donors. Sequencing used immunoSEQ multiplex PCR; TCRdb keeps in-frame clones, though not all of them. The sample holds roughly 150,000 clones, 75% seen once. Sequencing used PBMCs. The receptor set was obtained from a man aged 25-45 years in good health and CMV-seronegative. CDR3s include the opening cysteine and the closing phenylalanine or tryptophan. Fields, in order: J gene, V gene, D gene, CDR3 DNA, CDR3 protein. The D gene is left open where the match is weak.

TRBJ2-1	TRBV14	TRBD2	TGTGCCAGCAGCCCACCGGGACTAGCGTTCAATGAGCAGTTCTTC	CASSPPGLAFNEQFF
TRBJ2-1	TRBV29-1	NA	TGCAGCGTTGTCCGATGGGACACGGGTGGGGATGAGCAGTTCTTC	CSVVRWDTGGDEQFF
TRBJ2-1	TRBV6-1	NA	TGTGCCACTAGCGCTAGCTCAGGTAATGAGCAGTTCTTC	CATSASSGNEQFF
TRBJ2-7	TRBV27	TRBD1	TGTGCCAGCAGTGAATCCTACAGGGGAGCCTACGAGCAGTACTTC	CASSESYRGAYEQYF
TRBJ2-5	TRBV7-9	TRBD2	TGTGCCACCGTCCTAGCGGGAGTGTCCGAGACCCAGTACTTC	CATVLAGVSETQYF
TRBJ2-3	TRBV5-1	TRBD2	TGCGCCAGCAGCTCCTTAGCGGGAGGCACAGATACGCAGTATTTT	CASSSLAGGTDTQYF
TRBJ1-1	TRBV5-1	TRBD1	TGCGCCAGCACCCTGACAGGGCGGGACACTGAAGCTTTCTTT	CASTLTGRDTEAFF
TRBJ2-7	TRBV9	TRBD1	TGTGCCAGCAGCGGGACAGGGTGGAAGCAGTACTTC	CASSGTGWKQYF
TRBJ2-3	TRBV5-1	TRBD1	TGCGCCAGCAGCGCCGGGACAGTCACAGATACGCAGTATTTT	CASSAGTVTDTQYF
TRBJ2-1	TRBV5-1	NA	TGCGCCAGCAGCTTGTATCGGGGGAACTACAATGAGCAGTTCTTC	CASSLYRGNYNEQFF